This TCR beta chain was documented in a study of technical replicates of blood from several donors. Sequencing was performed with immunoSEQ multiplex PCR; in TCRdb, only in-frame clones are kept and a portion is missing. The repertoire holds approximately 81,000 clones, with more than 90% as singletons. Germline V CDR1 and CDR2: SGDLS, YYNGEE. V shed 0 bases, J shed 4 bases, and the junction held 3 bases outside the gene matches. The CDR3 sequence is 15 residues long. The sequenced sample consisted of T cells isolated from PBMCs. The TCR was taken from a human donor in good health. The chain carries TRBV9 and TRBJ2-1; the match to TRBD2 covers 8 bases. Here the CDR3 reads CASSVALAEYNEQFF. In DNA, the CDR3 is TGTGCCAGCAGCGTAGCACTAGCGGAGTACAATGAGCAGTTCTTC. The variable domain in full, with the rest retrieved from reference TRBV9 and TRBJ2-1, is DSGVTQTPKHLITATGQRVTLRCSPRSGDLSVYWYQQSLDQGLQFLIQYYNGEERAKGNILERFSAQQFPDLHSELNLSSLELGDSALYFCASSVALAEYNEQFFGPGTRLTVL.